The rows below give T cell receptor beta chains drawn from one sample of a study of control samples from healthy donors and cancer patients. Profiling relied on immunoSEQ multiplex PCR, and the TCRdb table lists in-frame clones only, not all of them. The table includes roughly 100,000 clones, about 90% detected once. Sequenced: blood. These TCRs come from a woman under 30 in good health. CDR3s include the opening cysteine and the closing phenylalanine or tryptophan. A D gene is named only where the DNA matches it firmly. Some rows mark clone size as missing; the rest say once, few, many or name a class of expanded clone.

V	J	size	D	CDR3	DNA
TRBV6-1	TRBJ2-1	-	-	CASTVYDEQFF	TGTGCCAGCACCGTTTACGATGAGCAGTTCTTC
TRBV24-1	TRBJ2-3	-	-	CATSDFGASGPDTQYF	TGTGCCACCAGTGATTTTGGAGCTTCGGGTCCAGATACGCAGTATTTT
TRBV24-1	TRBJ1-2	-	-	CATSDFSTDGYGYTF	TGTGCCACCAGTGATTTTTCGACAGATGGGTATGGCTACACCTTC
TRBV11-2	TRBJ2-5	-	TRBD1	CATDRGDQETQYF	TGTGCCACGGACAGGGGGGATCAAGAGACCCAGTACTTC
TRBV2	TRBJ1-6	-	-	CASNRDPLHF	TGTGCCAGCAATAGGGATCCCCTCCACTTT
TRBV5-4	TRBJ1-2	-	-	CASSLDTGIHGYTF	TGTGCCAGCAGCTTGGATACAGGGATTCATGGCTACACCTTC
TRBV7-2	TRBJ2-3	once	-	CASSFTGGPTDTQYF	TGTGCCAGCAGCTTCACGGGGGGCCCCACAGATACGCAGTATTTT
TRBV4-1	TRBJ2-1	-	-	CASSYIADSYNEQFF	TGCGCCAGCAGCTATATAGCGGACTCCTACAATGAGCAGTTCTTC
TRBV7-3	TRBJ1-1	-	-	CASSLQGGLHTEAFF	TGTGCCAGCAGCTTGCAAGGGGGGCTGCACACTGAAGCTTTCTTT
TRBV3-1/TRBV3-2	TRBJ1-1	-	-	CASSQGDTEAFF	TGTGCCAGCAGCCAGGGGGACACTGAAGCTTTCTTT
TRBV24-1	TRBJ2-2	-	-	CATSDLGSWGYGELFF	TGTGCCACCAGTGATTTGGGTTCGTGGGGCTACGGGGAGCTGTTTTTT
TRBV19	TRBJ1-6	-	-	CASSIPVDNSPLHF	TGTGCCAGTAGTATCCCGGTAGATAATTCACCCCTCCACTTT
TRBV6-5	TRBJ1-2	-	-	CASSNRWGSYGYTF	TGTGCCAGCAGTAACCGCTGGGGATCCTATGGCTACACCTTC
TRBV24-1	TRBJ2-3	-	-	CATTMGGGTDTQYF	TGTGCCACCACCATGGGCGGAGGCACAGATACGCAGTATTTT
TRBV6-5	TRBJ2-5	once	-	CASSSVRETQYF	TGTGCCAGCAGTTCCGTAAGGGAGACCCAGTACTTC
TRBV11-2	TRBJ2-2	once	-	CASSLVGGTDTGELFF	TGTGCCAGCAGCTTAGTTGGGGGAACGGACACCGGGGAGCTGTTTTTT
TRBV24-1	TRBJ1-1	-	-	CATRGPTEAFF	TGTGCCACCAGGGGTCCCACTGAAGCTTTCTTT
TRBV5-1	TRBJ1-1	-	TRBD1	CASSSGQGNSEAFF	TGCGCCAGCAGCTCGGGACAGGGGAACTCTGAAGCTTTCTTT
TRBV19	TRBJ2-3	-	TRBD2	CASSIDVLAGVADTQYF	TGTGCCAGTAGTATAGACGTTCTAGCGGGAGTTGCAGATACGCAGTATTTT
TRBV5-1	TRBJ2-5	-	TRBD1	CASSLGAGGRETQYF	TGCGCCAGCAGCTTGGGGGCAGGGGGTAGAGAGACCCAGTACTTC